A single sample is the source of the 21 T cell receptor beta chains below, sequenced in a study of CD8 T cells in ankylosing spondylitis. Using its own MiXCR run on the 5' RACE reads, TCRdb lists one record per CDR3 protein. The sample shows around 330,000 distinct CDR3 sequences, roughly 12% of them seen only once. The sample comprised blood, either unsorted or a sorted T cell fraction (not recorded which). These receptor sequences come from a female donor with ankylosing spondylitis or in good health (not recorded which).

This clonotype was seen a handful of times. This chain links TRBV10-3 with TRBJ1-1; 11 positions match TRBD1. Trimming at V came to 4 bases and at J to 2 bases, leaving 3 bases not matched to a gene. The CDR3 loop spans 15 amino acids. Germline V CDR1 and CDR2: ENHRY, SYGVKD. The CDR3 reads CAISGGTGGNTEAFF. For the CDR3, the DNA is TGTGCCATCAGTGGGGGGACAGGGGGTAACACTGAAGCTTTCTTT.

This clonotype was seen at least ten times. The rearrangement links TRBV18 to TRBJ1-2, with D unresolved. The germline CDR1 and CDR2 sequences are KGHSH and LQKENI. This CDR3 comprises 14 residues. The V end lost 3 bases, the J end lost 8 bases, and 16 bases lay between the germline ends. The CDR3 DNA sequence: TGTGCCAGCTCACCGTCCCTAGAAAGGCGGGGCTACACCTTC. Translation gives CASSPSLERRGYTF. Based on the CDR3 plus reference TRBV18 and TRBJ1-2, the full variable domain is NAGVMQNPRHLVRRRGQEARLRCSPMKGHSHVYWYRQLPEEGLKFMVYLQKENIIDESGMPKERFSAEFPKEGPSILRIQQVVRGDSAAYFCASSPSLERRGYTFGSGTRLTVV.

At least ten counts were recorded for this clonotype. In DNA, the CDR3 is TGCGCCAGCAGCTTGGAGCCTAGCGCTTACAATGAGCAGTTCTTC. Translating it yields CASSLEPSAYNEQFF. This chain joins TRBV5-1 and TRBJ2-1; D perhaps matches TRBD2 (6 bases). Deletions cut 0 bases from V and 4 bases from J, with 11 bases between. This CDR3 spans 15 amino acids. CDR1 is SGHRS, CDR2 YFSETQ, per germline.

The chain carries TRBV18 and TRBJ1-2; D possibly corresponds to TRBD1 (6 bases). CDR1 and CDR2 (germline): KGHSH, LQKENI. Trimming removed 0 bases from V and 5 bases from J, with 13 bases in between. CDR3 size: 15 residues. CDR3 sequence (DNA): TGTGCCAGCTCACCACCGTCTTCAGGGGCTTATGGCTACACCTTC. It encodes CASSPPSSGAYGYTF. The full variable domain, rest sourced from reference TRBV18 and TRBJ1-2, is NAGVMQNPRHLVRRRGQEARLRCSPMKGHSHVYWYRQLPEEGLKFMVYLQKENIIDESGMPKERFSAEFPKEGPSILRIQQVVRGDSAAYFCASSPPSSGAYGYTFGSGTRLTVV.

This clonotype showed up many times. This chain connects TRBV5-1 to TRBJ1-2; D not certain. CDR3 length: 11 amino acids. Deletions cut 5 bases from V and 10 bases from J, with 12 bases between. CDR1 and CDR2 (germline): SGHRS, YFSETQ. CDR3 in amino acids: CASSRGGSYTF. As DNA, the CDR3 is TGCGCCAGCAGTCGGGGAGGGTCCTACACCTTC.

This clonotype has a count of ten or more. This chain uses TRBV3-1 with TRBJ1-1; D remains ambiguous. CDR1 and CDR2 from the germline V gene are LGHDT and YNNKEL (reference sequence). Between the trimmed V and J ends, which lost 1 base and 10 bases, there was a span of 16 bases. CDR3 length: 14 residues. The CDR3 nucleotides are TGTGCCAGCAGCCAAGGGTTCACGGGAATTCGAGCTTTCTTT. Its protein is CASSQGFTGIRAFF.

This clonotype was observed many times. This rearrangement joins TRBV5-1 to TRBJ1-2, with TRBD1 matching over 10 bases. CDR3 length equals 13 residues. V shed 3 bases, J shed 8 bases, and the junction held 4 bases outside the gene matches. Germline CDR1 SGHRS, CDR2 YFSETQ. CDR3: CASSWDRGFGYTF. The CDR3 DNA reads TGCGCCAGCAGCTGGGACAGGGGATTCGGCTACACCTTC.

The chain joins TRBV20-1 to TRBJ2-1; TRBD2 aligns across 11 bases. Germline loops: CDR1 DFQATT, CDR2 SNEGSKA (reference sequence). This CDR3 is built from 15 residues. After removal of 5 bases from V and 7 bases from J, the junction contained 10 bases not matched to a gene. The CDR3 region is CSAPSSGRFRNEQFF. The CDR3 DNA is TGCAGTGCTCCGTCTAGCGGGAGGTTTCGTAATGAGCAGTTCTTC.

In this sample, this clonotype turned up many times. The chain links TRBV20-1 to TRBJ1-5; possibly TRBD1 for D (6 bases). Trimming shortened V by 1 base and J by 3 bases, and 13 bases separated the two germline ends. CDR1 and CDR2 (germline): DFQATT, SNEGSKA (reference sequence). The length of the CDR3 is 15 residues. In DNA form, the CDR3 reads TGCAGTGCTAGAGGGGGGGCGCGGATCAATCAGCCCCAGCATTTT. Amino acid sequence: CSARGGARINQPQHF.

The rearrangement uses TRBV9 and TRBJ2-3; D perhaps matches TRBD2 (5 bases). CDR3 length: 14 residues. Trimming stripped 6 bases from V and 1 base from J, with 12 bases between. CDR1 and CDR2 (germline): SGDLS, YYNGEE. Here the CDR3 reads CASTRAGGTDTQYF. In DNA, the CDR3 is TGTGCCAGCACCCGGGCCGGGGGCACAGATACGCAGTATTTT.

The chain employs TRBV5-1 and TRBJ2-2; a weak D match, TRBD1 (5 bases). Germline loops: CDR1 SGHRS, CDR2 YFSETQ. CDR3 size: 16 residues. Deletions cut 7 bases from V and 0 bases from J, with 16 bases between. CDR3 amino acids: CASGAGPVSNTGELFF. CDR3 nucleotide sequence: TGCGCCAGCGGAGCAGGGCCCGTCTCGAACACCGGGGAGCTGTTTTTT. Full variable domain (rest looked up from reference TRBV5-1 and TRBJ2-2): KAGVTQTPRYLIKTRGQQVTLSCSPISGHRSVSWYQQTPGQGLQFLFEYFSETQRNKGNFPGRFSGRQFSNSRSEMNVSTLELGDSALYLCASGAGPVSNTGELFFGEGSRLTVL.

At least ten counts were recorded for this clonotype. V usage is TRBV20-1 and J usage is TRBJ1-4; D is unresolved. The CDR3 is made up of 15 amino acids. The ends were cut back, 4 bases at V and 0 bases at J, with 12 bases in the middle. Germline V gene data show CDR1 as DFQATT and CDR2 as SNEGSKA (reference sequence). As DNA, the CDR3 is TGCAGTGCTACCCTCCTGGGAACAACTAATGAAAAACTGTTTTTT. Translated, it gives CSATLLGTTNEKLFF.

This clonotype was seen repeatedly, ten times or more. CDR3 sequence reads: CASSPIQGNYGYTF. In nucleotides, the CDR3 is TGTGCCAGCAGCCCTATACAGGGGAACTATGGCTACACCTTC. The chain carries TRBV5-6 and TRBJ1-2; 7 bases are a match to TRBD1. Germline V CDR1 and CDR2: SGHDT, YYEEEE. Trimming cost V 4 bases and J 2 bases; bases outside gene matches: 5. The CDR3 has 14 residues.

The CDR3 reads CSARGAADSPLHF. CDR3 nucleotide sequence: TGCAGTGCTAGAGGGGCAGCCGATTCACCCCTCCACTTT. The rearrangement joins TRBV20-1 to TRBJ1-6; D is unclear. Between the trimmed V and J ends, which lost 1 base and 8 bases, there was a span of 9 bases. CDR3 length: 13 amino acids. From germline, CDR1 is DFQATT and CDR2 SNEGSKA (reference sequence).

This clonotype was counted once. In nucleotides, the CDR3 is TGCAGCGTTGAGTCGGGACAGGGATTCCCCCAGCATTTT. Translating it yields CSVESGQGFPQHF. J is TRBJ1-5 and V is TRBV29-1; TRBD1 agrees at 9 bases. CDR3 length: 13 residues. J gave up 10 bases and V 3 bases, and 7 bases lay outside the gene matches. The germline CDR1 and CDR2 sequences are SQVTM and ANQGSEA. Complete variable domain (other parts from reference TRBV29-1 and TRBJ1-5): SAVISQKPSRDICQRGTSLTIQCQVDSQVTMMFWYRQQPGQSLTLIATANQGSEATYESGFVIDKFPISRPNLTFSTLTVSNMSPEDSSIYLCSVESGQGFPQHFGDGTRLSIL.

This clonotype has a count of ten or more. V and J are TRBV12-3 or TRBV12-4 and TRBJ2-1; 9 bases fit TRBD1. With V trimmed by 6 bases and J by 3 bases, 6 bases remained unmatched. The CDR3 runs 15 residues. Written as DNA, the CDR3 is TGTGCCAGCAGCCTAGGACAGGGGCGCTACAATGAGCAGTTCTTC. Its translation is CASSLGQGRYNEQFF.

The chain uses TRBV7-2 and TRBJ2-5; the match to TRBD1 covers 11 bases. The CDR3 is made up of 14 amino acids. The J segment lost 5 bases and the V segment lost 5 bases, leaving 4 bases of the junction unmatched. Per germline, CDR1 SGHTA and CDR2 FQGNSA. The CDR3 loop reads CASSRTGGMETQYF. In DNA form, the CDR3 reads TGTGCCAGCAGCCGGACAGGGGGCATGGAGACCCAGTACTTC.

This clonotype occurred many times. The genes are TRBV5-1 and TRBJ2-7; either TRBD1 or TRBD2 may supply D (5 bases each). V gave up 0 bases and J gave up 2 bases, with 12 bases separating them. CDR1 is SGHRS and CDR2 is YFSETQ in the germline V gene. The CDR3 runs 15 residues. CDR3: CASSLAPGTTYEQYF. In DNA, the CDR3 is TGCGCCAGCAGCTTGGCCCCTGGGACGACCTACGAGCAGTACTTC.

This clonotype was counted a few times. The genes are TRBV3-1 and TRBJ1-6, with a possible D match to TRBD1 (6 bases). The V and J ends lost 0 bases and 9 bases respectively, with 12 bases between them. Germline V gives CDR1 LGHDT, CDR2 YNNKEL (reference sequence). This CDR3 has 15 residues. The CDR3 spells CASSQEGAGGSPLHF. CDR3 bases: TGTGCCAGCAGCCAAGAGGGGGCCGGGGGTTCACCCCTCCACTTT.

The CDR3 bases are TGCGCCAGCAGCTTGGGACAGGGGTTGACCTACAATGAGCAGTTCTTC. Encoded protein: CASSLGQGLTYNEQFF. The chain links TRBV5-1 to TRBJ2-1, with 8 positions matching TRBD1. Trimming took 0 bases from V and 2 from J; bases not matched to a gene: 4. In germline, CDR1 is SGHRS, CDR2 YFSETQ. The CDR3 is made up of 16 amino acids.

This clonotype was detected ten times or more. This chain links TRBV7-2 with TRBJ2-2; no clear D. Germline V gene sequence: CDR1 SGHTA, CDR2 FQGNSA. V lost 1 base and J 5 bases, leaving 5 bases between the germline ends. CDR3 length: 13 amino acids. CDR3 in amino acids: CASSLEATGELFF. CDR3 DNA sequence: TGTGCCAGCAGCTTAGAGGCTACCGGGGAGCTGTTTTTT.